This is a list of T cell receptor beta chains from one sample in a study of neurological immune-mediated disorders. TCRdb called the 5' RACE reads again in MiXCR, with one record for every CDR3 protein. Counted here are roughly 74,000 distinct CDR3 sequences, 4% to 6% occurring once; the ten biggest clones make up around 6.8%. Material for sequencing was PBMCs. All receptors derive from a man aged 18 to 29 with multiple sclerosis. Both conserved end residues are part of each CDR3. The D gene is left open where the match is weak. Not all rows give a size; the values are once, few, many and, for expanded clones, a class.

j_gene	v_gene	d_gene	abundance	CDR3nt	CDR3aa
TRBJ2-7	TRBV14	-	many	TGTGCCAGCAGCCTGGGGAATTCCGAGCAGTACTTC	CASSLGNSEQYF
TRBJ1-2	TRBV7-2	-	many	TGTGCCAGCAGCTTAAACACGTTCTATGGCTACACCTTC	CASSLNTFYGYTF
TRBJ2-7	TRBV9	TRBD1	many	TGTGCCAGCAGCGGACAGGGTTCCTACGAGCAGTACTTC	CASSGQGSYEQYF
TRBJ2-1	TRBV5-1	TRBD2	many	TGCGCCAGCAGCTCCCCTCGTAGCGGGGCCTACAATGAGCAGTTCTTC	CASSSPRSGAYNEQFF
TRBJ1-1	TRBV20-1	TRBD1	many	TGCAGTGCTATGTGGACAGGGGGGAACACTGAAGCTTTCTTT	CSAMWTGGNTEAFF
TRBJ2-3	TRBV10-3	-	many	TGTGCCATCAGGAGCACAGATACGCAGTATTTT	CAIRSTDTQYF
TRBJ1-1	TRBV29-1	-	many	TGCAGCGTTGGGGGCAGGGAATACGAAAAAGCTTTCTTT	CSVGGREYEKAFF
TRBJ1-2	TRBV11-2	-	many	TGTGCCAGCAGCTTAGAGAGGATTTATGGCTACACCTTC	CASSLERIYGYTF
TRBJ2-1	TRBV24-1	TRBD2	many	TGTGCCACCAGTGATCCAGGGACTAGCGGGAGTTTCTTCTCGTTCGATGAGCAGTTCTTC	CATSDPGTSGSFFSFDEQFF
TRBJ1-1	TRBV9	-	many	TGTGCCAGCAGCGGTACAGGGTATGGCACTGAAGCTTTCTTT	CASSGTGYGTEAFF
TRBJ2-1	TRBV5-5	-	many	TGTGCCAGCAGCAAGAGGGACGGTAACTCCTACAATGAGCAGTTCTTC	CASSKRDGNSYNEQFF
TRBJ2-5	TRBV20-1	TRBD2	many	TGCAGTGCAAGAGCATTAGCGGGGGACCAAGAGACCCAGTACTTC	CSARALAGDQETQYF
TRBJ2-3	TRBV12-3/TRBV12-4	TRBD2	many	TGTGCCAGCCTCAGACTAGCGGGGGGAGATACGCAGTATTTT	CASLRLAGGDTQYF
TRBJ2-7	TRBV11-2	-	many	TGTGCCAGCAGCTATCTTCGGGGGGCTGAAACCTACGAGCAGTACTTC	CASSYLRGAETYEQYF
TRBJ1-4	TRBV20-1	TRBD1	many	TGCAGTGCTAGGACAAGACAGGGAATTGAAAAACTGTTTTTT	CSARTRQGIEKLFF
TRBJ2-3	TRBV3-1	TRBD2	many	TGTGCCAGCAGCCGTAGCGGGGTCGATACGCAGTATTTT	CASSRSGVDTQYF
TRBJ1-2	TRBV5-1	-	many	TGCGCCAGCAGCTTGGGGCAGGGCAGTTGGGGCTACACCTTC	CASSLGQGSWGYTF
TRBJ1-2	TRBV5-1	-	many	TGCGCCAGCAGCTTGGATCAGGGCAGGCGAGGCTACACCTTC	CASSLDQGRRGYTF
TRBJ1-6	TRBV12-3/TRBV12-4	TRBD1	few	TGTGCCAGCAGTTTGGGACAGGATAATTCACCCCTCCACTTT	CASSLGQDNSPLHF
TRBJ2-3	TRBV12-3/TRBV12-4	-	-	TGTGCCAGCAGTTTTCGGCTAACGCAGTATTTT	CASSFRLTQYF
TRBJ1-6	TRBV12-5	-	many	TGTGCTAGTGGTTTGGCCGTCCGCAGGCAGAGCTCCTATAATTCACCCCTCCACTTT	CASGLAVRRQSSYNSPLHF
TRBJ2-7	TRBV2	TRBD2	many	TGTGCCAGCACACCCGGGACTAGCGGCCACGAGCAGTACTTC	CASTPGTSGHEQYF
TRBJ2-7	TRBV20-1	-	many	TGCAGTGCTAGACCCGGGACCGACCCTTCCTACGAGCAGTACTTC	CSARPGTDPSYEQYF
TRBJ2-7	TRBV29-1	TRBD1	many	TGCAGCGTTACGTCCGGGACAGCCTACGAGCAGTACTTC	CSVTSGTAYEQYF
TRBJ2-1	TRBV12-3/TRBV12-4	TRBD2	many	TGTGCCAGCACCACTAGCGGGAGCTGGAATGAGCAGTTCTTC	CASTTSGSWNEQFF
TRBJ2-1	TRBV20-1	-	many	TGCAGTGCTAGAAGGGACGGGCAGTTCTTC	CSARRDGQFF
TRBJ2-7	TRBV20-1	-	many	TGCAGTGCTAGCAGCGTGAACGAGCAGTACTTC	CSASSVNEQYF
TRBJ2-5	TRBV20-1	TRBD2	many	TGCAGTGCTAGAGGGTTAGCGGGGGGCGAAGAGACCCAGTACTTC	CSARGLAGGEETQYF
TRBJ1-3	TRBV19	-	few	TGTGCCAGTAGTCCGGCGTACTCTGGAAACACCATATATTTT	CASSPAYSGNTIYF
TRBJ1-6	TRBV3-1	-	many	TGTGCCAGCAGCCAAGGCGGTTCACCCCTCCACTTT	CASSQGGSPLHF
TRBJ1-1	TRBV11-2	-	many	TGTGCCAGCAGCCTAGAAAGCCGGATTGAAGCTTTCTTT	CASSLESRIEAFF
TRBJ1-2	TRBV12-3/TRBV12-4	-	many	TGTGCCAGCAGCAAACGGCAGGGAGGGGGGTATGGCTACACCTTC	CASSKRQGGGYGYTF
TRBJ2-6	TRBV6-5	-	many	TGTGCCAGCAGTTACTGGAGGATCAGTGTCTCTGGGGCCAACGTCCTGACTTTC	CASSYWRISVSGANVLTF
TRBJ1-2	TRBV5-1	TRBD1	many	TGCGCCAGCAGCCCGGACAGGGCTAAAAACTATGGCTACACCTTC	CASSPDRAKNYGYTF
TRBJ2-6	TRBV7-3	-	many	TGTGCCAGCAGCCAGGGGGGGACCGCCTCTGGGGCCAACGTCCTGACTTTC	CASSQGGTASGANVLTF
TRBJ2-2	TRBV5-6	TRBD1	many	TGTGCCAGCATCGGGACAGGGGCCGGGGAGCTGTTTTTT	CASIGTGAGELFF
TRBJ1-6	TRBV20-1	TRBD1	-	TGCAGTGCTCCCCGCGCCCCGCAGACAGGGGTTACGTCCTATAATTCACCCCTCAACTTT	CSAPRAPQTGVTSYNSPLNF
TRBJ2-5	TRBV6-1	-	many	TGTGCCAGCAGTGAGTCAAGGGGGACCCAGTACTTC	CASSESRGTQYF
TRBJ1-2	TRBV5-1	-	-	TGCGCCAGCAGCTATACCTACGGGCTCCTAAAATTCTATGGCTACACCTTC	CASSYTYGLLKFYGYTF
TRBJ2-1	TRBV3-1	-	many	TGTGCCAGCAGCGTCCGGGCCTACAATGAGCAGTTCTTC	CASSVRAYNEQFF
TRBJ2-7	TRBV6-6	-	many	TGTGCCTGCCGTTCGGCCTACGAGCAGTACTTC	CACRSAYEQYF
TRBJ1-3	TRBV7-2	-	many	TGTGCCAGCAGCTCCCAGGTTCGGACTGGAAACACCATATATTTT	CASSSQVRTGNTIYF
TRBJ1-1	TRBV12-3/TRBV12-4	-	many	TGTGCCAGCAGTTTCCAGGGTACCCAGCTCTCTATCCCTGAAGCTTTCTTT	CASSFQGTQLSIPEAFF
TRBJ1-2	TRBV12-3/TRBV12-4	-	many	TGTGCCAGCAGTTTAAAGGGCAAGGGGGTCGGCTACACCTTC	CASSLKGKGVGYTF
TRBJ1-2	TRBV20-1	-	many	TGCAGTGCTAGACAGGGGTTCGGCTACACCTTC	CSARQGFGYTF
TRBJ2-4	TRBV27	TRBD1	many	TGTGCCAGCCTGAGGACAGGGACGAACATTCAGTACTTC	CASLRTGTNIQYF
TRBJ2-3	TRBV5-6	-	many	TGTGCCAGCAGCTTGGATCAGGACACAGATACGCAGTATTTT	CASSLDQDTDTQYF
TRBJ2-1	TRBV20-1	-	many	TGCAGTGCTAGTTCTCGGAGGGGCCCGCAGTTCTTC	CSASSRRGPQFF
TRBJ2-1	TRBV7-3	TRBD2	many	TGTGCCAGCAGCATTAGCGGGGGGGTTAATGAGCAGTTCTTC	CASSISGGVNEQFF
TRBJ2-3	TRBV12-3/TRBV12-4	-	few	TGTGCCAGCAGTTCGTGGGGCAGGGGTGAGGGTACGCAGTATTTT	CASSSWGRGEGTQYF
TRBJ2-2	TRBV5-1	TRBD1	many	TGCGCCAGCAGGTGGACAGGGGTTACCACCGGGGAGCTGTTTTTT	CASRWTGVTTGELFF
TRBJ1-5	TRBV6-5	-	-	TGTGCCAGCAGTTACGGGAGGGGCAATCAGCCCCAGCATTTT	CASSYGRGNQPQHF
TRBJ2-7	TRBV5-1	-	many	TGCGCCAGCAGGCCAGACAGGAACTACGAGCAGTACTTC	CASRPDRNYEQYF
TRBJ2-1	TRBV6-2/TRBV6-3	TRBD2	many	TGTGCCAGCAGTGCCCGGACTAGCGGTGAGCAGTTCTTC	CASSARTSGEQFF
TRBJ2-3	TRBV5-1	-	many	TGCGCCAGCAGCTTGGCCGGGACCATCACAGATACGCAGTATTTT	CASSLAGTITDTQYF
TRBJ2-3	TRBV4-2	TRBD2	few	TGTGCCAGCAGCCAAGGTTTAGCGGGAGGGCTGCACACAGATACGCAGTATTTT	CASSQGLAGGLHTDTQYF
TRBJ1-6	TRBV5-1	-	many	TGCGCCAGCAGCCCCGAGGGACACATGGAGGATAATTCACCCCTCAACTTT	CASSPEGHMEDNSPLNF
TRBJ1-4	TRBV14	-	many	TGTGCCAGCAGCCTCCGGGGGAATGAAAAACTGTTTTTT	CASSLRGNEKLFF
TRBJ2-2	TRBV5-1	-	many	TGCGCCAGCAGCTTGTTCCCGGGGGACGGGGAGCTGTTTTTT	CASSLFPGDGELFF